The 24 T cell receptor beta chains listed next were all sequenced from one sample in a study of cytomegalovirus exposure and HLA in healthy donors. Produced via immunoSEQ multiplex PCR; TCRdb's table is partial and in-frame only. The table has tens of thousands of clones, roughly 91% seen once. Sample: PBMCs. The receptors were sampled from a woman in her twenties or thirties in good health and CMV-seronegative.

This clone was seen a handful of times. The rearrangement joins TRBV19 to TRBJ1-2, with 7 bases that match TRBD1. The germline CDR1 and CDR2 sequences are LNHDA and SQIVND (reference sequence). With V trimmed by 4 bases and J by 5 bases, 4 bases remained unmatched. This CDR3 is built from 13 residues. Here the CDR3 reads CASSSGTAYGYTF. CDR3 coding DNA: TGTGCCAGTAGTAGCGGGACAGCTTATGGCTACACCTTC.

This clone turned up a few times. In nucleotides, the CDR3 is TGTGCCAGTAGTATGGCGAGGGAGCAGTTCTTC. Its protein is CASSMAREQFF. The chain joins TRBV19 to TRBJ2-1; no clear D. Trimming took off 3 bases at V and 10 bases at J, with 7 bases between the two ends. CDR1 and CDR2 (germline): LNHDA, SQIVND (reference sequence). This CDR3 is 11 amino acids long.

V is TRBV12-5 and J is TRBJ2-5; tentative D call: TRBD1 (6 bases). V lost 2 bases to trimming and J lost 1 base, with 14 bases between them. Germline lookup yields CDR1 LGHNT and CDR2 FRNRAP. This CDR3 comprises 16 residues. The chain's CDR3 is CASGLSQGMVQETQYF. CDR3 sequence (DNA): TGTGCTAGTGGTTTGAGTCAGGGGATGGTCCAAGAGACCCAGTACTTC.

The gene calls are TRBV5-6 and TRBJ2-3, with D perhaps matching TRBD1 (5 bases). Germline CDR1 reads SGHDT; CDR2 reads YYEEEE. CDR3 length equals 13 residues. V lost 2 bases and J 6 bases, leaving 10 bases between the germline ends. The CDR3 is CASSLSGSDTQYF. The CDR3 nucleotides read TGTGCCAGCAGCTTATCAGGGTCCGATACGCAGTATTTT.

The chain is built from TRBV18 and TRBJ1-1; D perhaps matches TRBD1 (6 bases). The CDR3 totals 13 residues. Between the trimmed V and J ends, which lost 3 bases and 7 bases, there was a span of 12 bases. Germline loops: CDR1 KGHSH, CDR2 LQKENI. This CDR3 is CASSPMDSGEAFF. Written as DNA, the CDR3 is TGTGCCAGCTCACCTATGGACAGCGGTGAAGCTTTCTTT. The full variable domain, its missing parts supplied by reference TRBV18 and TRBJ1-1, is NAGVMQNPRHLVRRRGQEARLRCSPMKGHSHVYWYRQLPEEGLKFMVYLQKENIIDESGMPKERFSAEFPKEGPSILRIQQVVRGDSAAYFCASSPMDSGEAFFGQGTRLTVV.

V gene TRBV6-4 combines with J gene TRBJ2-4; unclear D gene. The germline V gene has CDR1 MRHNA and CDR2 SNTAGT. V lost 5 bases and J 7 bases, leaving 21 bases between the germline ends. The CDR3 is 16 residues long. CDR3 sequence: CASSILGEQRGNIQYF. CDR3 coding DNA: TGTGCCAGCAGTATCCTCGGAGAGCAACGAGGCAACATTCAGTACTTC.

CDR3 region: CASSSGHPSIYGYTF. DNA of the CDR3: TGTGCCAGCAGTTCGGGACATCCTAGCATCTATGGCTACACCTTC. This chain joins TRBV6-1 and TRBJ1-2, with a tentative D call TRBD1 (6 bases). Deletions cut 5 bases from V and 4 bases from J, with 17 bases between. Germline CDR1 and CDR2: MNHNS and SASEGT. The CDR3 contains 15 residues.

The chain couples TRBV5-4 to TRBJ2-1; no clear D gene. Germline V CDR1 and CDR2: SGHNT, YYREEE (reference sequence). Trimming removed 6 bases from V and 9 bases from J, with 22 bases in between. The CDR3 covers 15 residues. The CDR3 spells CASTLTLTASGEQFF. The CDR3 DNA reads as TGTGCCAGCACCCTTACATTGACCGCTTCGGGTGAGCAGTTCTTC.

The chain couples TRBV7-9 to TRBJ2-7, with a possible D match to TRBD2 (6 bases). Germline-derived CDR1 and CDR2 are SEHNR and FQNEAQ (reference sequence). V was trimmed by 5 bases and J by 1 base, leaving 15 bases between them. This CDR3 is 15 amino acids long. The CDR3 loop reads CASSPRESRSYEQYF. Here the CDR3 DNA reads TGTGCCAGCAGCCCACGGGAGTCCCGTTCCTACGAGCAGTACTTC.

V usage is TRBV9 and J usage is TRBJ2-7; the match to TRBD1 covers 8 bases. Looked up from germline, CDR1 is SGDLS and CDR2 is YYNGEE. V lost 2 bases to trimming and J lost 4 bases; unmatched junction nucleotides: 5. This CDR3 has 14 amino acids. The CDR3 reads CASSVGQGTYEQYF. In DNA, the CDR3 is TGTGCCAGCAGCGTCGGACAGGGTACGTACGAGCAGTACTTC.

The chain links TRBV19 to TRBJ2-1; 9 nucleotides align to TRBD2. Per germline, CDR1 LNHDA and CDR2 SQIVND (reference sequence). The CDR3 sequence is 17 residues long. The J segment lost 2 bases and the V segment lost 0 bases, leaving 5 bases of the junction unmatched. Here the CDR3 reads CASSIDRASGTYNEQFF. CDR3 in DNA: TGTGCCAGTAGTATAGATCGCGCTAGCGGGACCTACAATGAGCAGTTCTTC. The full variable domain, completed using reference TRBV19 and TRBJ2-1, is DGGITQSPKYLFRKEGQNVTLSCEQNLNHDAMYWYRQDPGQGLRLIYYSQIVNDFQKGDIAEGYSVSREKKESFPLTVTSAQKNPTAFYLCASSIDRASGTYNEQFFGPGTRLTVL.

V and J are TRBV6-1 and TRBJ2-1, with D possibly matching TRBD1 (8 bases). The germline V and J ends were trimmed by 7 bases and 7 bases, with 17 bases remaining between them. CDR1 is MNHNS and CDR2 is SASEGT in the germline V gene. CDR3 length: 14 residues. Written as DNA, the CDR3 is TGTGCCAGCAAGCGGGACAGGCTGACTAATGAGCAGTTCTTC. Its protein product is CASKRDRLTNEQFF.

The rearrangement uses TRBV6-1 and TRBJ1-2; D ambiguous. Germline V gene lookup returns CDR1 MNHNS and CDR2 SASEGT. The CDR3 is 15 amino acids. V lost 1 base and J 2 bases, leaving 11 bases between the germline ends. CDR3 region: CASSEGNSRNYGYTF. The CDR3 bases are TGTGCCAGCAGTGAAGGTAACAGCCGGAACTATGGCTACACCTTC.

This rearrangement joins TRBV5-1 to TRBJ1-1; 8 bases align to TRBD1. The germline CDR1 and CDR2 sequences are SGHRS and YFSETQ. J gave up 1 base and V 2 bases, and 4 bases lay outside the gene matches. The CDR3 length is 15 residues. The CDR3 DNA is TGCGCCAGCAGCTTAACAGGGGGAGAGAACACTGAAGCTTTCTTT. Translating gives CASSLTGGENTEAFF.

Of note for this clone: One end of the junction is discordant with germline, which a read error may explain. V and J are TRBV5-5 and TRBJ1-5; D possibly corresponds to TRBD1 (6 bases). Looked up from germline, CDR1 is SGHKS and CDR2 is YYEKEE (reference sequence). There are 15 residues in the CDR3. CDR3 sequence reads: CASSLADSPNQPQHF. In DNA, the CDR3 is TGTGCCAGCAGTTTGGCGGACAGCCCCAATCAGCCCCAGCATTTT.

The chain carries TRBV6-6 and TRBJ2-7, with unresolved D. Germline V gene sequence: CDR1 MNHNY, CDR2 SVGAGI (reference sequence). This CDR3 contains 15 residues. The V end was cut by 5 bases, the J end by 4 bases, with 18 bases between. The CDR3 DNA reads as TGTGCCAGCAGTCCCATATCAAGACTGACGTACGAGCAGTACTTC. Protein: CASSPISRLTYEQYF.

This sequence joins TRBV4-2 and TRBJ2-5; TRBD2 might be the D (6 bases). Per the germline V gene, CDR1 is LGHNA and CDR2 is YNFKEQ. Trimming left V 4 bases short and J 4 bases short, with 16 bases between. The CDR3 sequence is 15 residues long. The CDR3 DNA follows: TGTGCCAGCAGCCTAGGCACTACAGCGGGAGAGACCCAGTACTTC. Its translation: CASSLGTTAGETQYF.

This clone came up once. The rearrangement uses TRBV11-3 and TRBJ2-1; TRBD2 might be the D (5 bases). The CDR3 consists of 14 residues. V gave up 4 bases and J gave up 6 bases, with 13 bases separating them. The germline gives CDR1 SGHNT, CDR2 YENEEA. The CDR3 nucleotides read TGTGCCAGCAGCTCCCGGACCGGGATCAATGAGCAGTTCTTC. This translates into CASSSRTGINEQFF.

V is TRBV27 and J is TRBJ2-7, with D possibly TRBD1 on 6 matching bases. Germline V CDR1 and CDR2: MNHEY, SMNVEV (reference sequence). The CDR3 contains 14 residues. V was cut by 4 bases and J by 3 bases, with 13 bases left in between. For the CDR3, the DNA is TGTGCCAGCAGTTCTAGGACAGTGGGCTACGAGCAGTACTTC. Translation gives CASSSRTVGYEQYF.

In the case of this clone: Compared with germline, one end of the junction differs, possibly owing to a read error. The chain has TRBV12-5 and TRBJ1-1; weak D call: TRBD1 (6 bases). The CDR3 covers 13 residues. Germline V lookup: CDR1 LGHNT, CDR2 FRNRAP. The CDR3 sequence is CASGLGGGTEAFF. The DNA of the CDR3 is TGTGCTAGTGGCTTGGGAGGGGGCACTGAAGCTTTCTTT.

By share, this clone ranks as medium-sized (0.01 to 0.1%). In DNA, the CDR3 is TGTGCCAGCAGCGCGGCGGACAGGGGCGCCTATGGCTACACCTTC. Amino acid sequence: CASSAADRGAYGYTF. This sequence joins TRBV9 and TRBJ1-2; 9 positions agree with TRBD1. The ends lost 3 bases at V and 4 bases at J; junction bases unmatched: 7. CDR1 and CDR2 from the germline V gene are SGDLS and YYNGEE. The CDR3 has 15 amino acids.

This rearrangement joins TRBV6-5 to TRBJ1-3; D is perhaps TRBD1 (6 bases). Germline V gives CDR1 MNHEY, CDR2 SVGAGI. The V and J ends lost 3 bases and 4 bases respectively, with 16 bases between them. The CDR3 contains 16 residues. The CDR3 DNA sequence: TGTGCCAGCAGTTATGAACGAACAGGGAAAGGAAACACCATATATTTT. Translation: CASSYERTGKGNTIYF.

This clone was seen only once. V gene TRBV7-8 combines with J gene TRBJ2-7; 15 bases are shared with TRBD2. Germline V gene lookup returns CDR1 SGHVS and CDR2 FQNEAQ. The CDR3 has 18 residues. The V gene end was trimmed by 5 bases and the J gene end by 4 bases; junction bases not matched to a gene: 12. The CDR3 DNA reads TGTGCCAGCAGCCTAGGACTAGCGGGAGGGCCTGGGGGATACGAGCAGTACTTC. This sequence encodes CASSLGLAGGPGGYEQYF.

V is TRBV5-1 and J is TRBJ2-4, with 12 nucleotides matching TRBD2. After removal of 3 bases from V and 6 bases from J, the junction contained 4 bases not matched to a gene. The CDR3 spans 15 residues. In germline, CDR1 is SGHRS, CDR2 YFSETQ. Here the CDR3 reads CASSSGTSGRNIQYF. Written as DNA, the CDR3 is TGCGCCAGCAGCTCTGGGACTAGCGGGCGAAACATTCAGTACTTC.